These 9 T cell receptor beta chains were all obtained from the same sample, sequenced in a study of blood T cell repertoires in COVID-19. Sequencing was performed with immunoSEQ multiplex PCR; in TCRdb, only in-frame clones are kept and a portion is missing. The table lists 90,000 or so clones, around nine tenths of them singletons. The sample comprised peripheral blood. The receptors here all came from a woman between 55 and 75 years old with COVID-19, enrolled during active disease.

The chain recombines TRBV2 with TRBJ2-7; 7 bases map to TRBD1. Germline CDR1 reads SNHLY; CDR2 reads FYNNEI. The trim removed 6 bases at V and 6 bases at J, leaving 20 bases unmatched. The length of the CDR3 is 17 residues. The CDR3 protein is CASSVPSGTELGVEQYF. Here the CDR3 DNA reads TGTGCCAGCAGCGTTCCCTCTGGGACAGAACTCGGCGTCGAGCAGTACTTC.

The chain couples TRBV28 to TRBJ1-4, with D possibly TRBD1 on 5 matching bases. The CDR3 is 14 residues long. Per the germline V gene, CDR1 is MDHEN and CDR2 is SYDVKM. The V end was cut by 1 base, the J end by 3 bases, with 6 bases between. CDR3 residues: CASSLLGANEKLFF. CDR3 DNA sequence: TGTGCCAGCAGTTTATTAGGGGCTAATGAAAAACTGTTTTTT.

The chain is built from TRBV11-3 and TRBJ2-1, with 7 positions matching TRBD1. The CDR3 is 13 amino acids. CDR1 is SGHNT, CDR2 YENEEA, per germline. Unmatched junction bases numbered 5, after V lost 5 bases and J lost 7 bases. This chain's CDR3 is CASSVNRGNEQFF. CDR3 DNA sequence: TGTGCCAGCAGCGTGAACAGGGGTAATGAGCAGTTCTTC.

J is TRBJ1-2 and V is TRBV30, with 7 bases identical to TRBD1. The J segment lost 6 bases and the V segment lost 0 bases, leaving 7 bases of the junction unmatched. The CDR3 length is 14 residues. Germline assignment: CDR1 GTSNPN and CDR2 SVGIG (reference sequence). The CDR3 sequence is CAWSVWGRGDGYTF. CDR3 in DNA: TGTGCCTGGAGTGTATGGGGCAGGGGGGATGGCTACACCTTC.

The J gene is TRBJ2-7, the V gene TRBV28; no reliable D call. The CDR3 has 13 amino acids. Trimming stripped 2 bases from V and 3 bases from J, with 8 bases between. From germline, CDR1 is MDHEN and CDR2 SYDVKM. CDR3 in DNA: TGTGCCAGCAGTTTACCCCCGGGCTACGAGCAGTACTTC. Its translation is CASSLPPGYEQYF.

The CDR3 region has the DNA TGTGCCAGCAGTGATGTCAGCTATGGCTACACCTTC. Amino acids: CASSDVSYGYTF. The J gene is TRBJ1-2, the V gene TRBV2; no firm D call. CDR1 SNHLY and CDR2 FYNNEI come from the germline V gene. V was clipped by 3 bases and J by 4 bases, with 6 bases between them. The CDR3 is made up of 12 amino acids.

The gene calls are TRBV7-2 and TRBJ1-6, with D unresolved. This CDR3 region has 16 residues. V was cut by 6 bases and J by 4 bases, with 16 bases left in between. Germline V gene lookup returns CDR1 SGHTA and CDR2 FQGNSA. DNA of the CDR3: TGTGCCAGCAGGGGTGGCTTAGCGGCTTATAATTCACCCCTCCACTTT. Its translation: CASRGGLAAYNSPLHF.

The V and J genes are TRBV9 and TRBJ1-2; maybe TRBD1 (6 bases). Germline V gene sequence: CDR1 SGDLS, CDR2 YYNGEE. The CDR3 sequence is 14 residues long. V lost 5 bases and J 4 bases, leaving 15 bases between the germline ends. CDR3 in amino acids: CASSSIGGPYGYTF. DNA of the CDR3: TGTGCCAGCAGTTCTATAGGGGGACCCTATGGCTACACCTTC.

The rearrangement joins TRBV4-3 to TRBJ2-3, with 10 nucleotides matching TRBD1. This CDR3 is 18 amino acids long. J gave up 3 bases and V 5 bases, and 14 bases lay outside the gene matches. CDR1 LGHNA and CDR2 YSLEER come from the germline V gene. CDR3 amino acids: CASSSSPAGQGRTDTQYF. CDR3 bases: TGCGCCAGCAGCAGTTCCCCCGCGGGACAGGGGAGGACAGATACGCAGTATTTT.